These 15 T cell receptor beta chains were all obtained from the same sample, sequenced in a study of blood T cell repertoires in COVID-19. Assay used: immunoSEQ multiplex PCR; TCRdb lists only in-frame clones, some missing. The table lists about 300,000 clones, around 84% of them singletons. Sequencing was performed on PBMCs or T cells enriched from blood (not recorded which). The receptors stem from a woman aged 50 to 60 who had recovered from COVID-19.

The V gene is TRBV19, the J gene TRBJ1-1; the D gene is possibly TRBD1 (5 bases). This CDR3 spans 14 amino acids. Trimming took 5 bases from V and 0 from J, leaving 10 bases between them. Germline V CDR1 and CDR2: LNHDA, SQIVND (reference sequence). The CDR3 loop is CASSFGGVNTEAFF. The CDR3 bases are TGTGCCAGTAGTTTTGGGGGGGTGAACACTGAAGCTTTCTTT.

The chain links TRBV30 to TRBJ1-5, with 8 bases that match TRBD1. Germline V CDR1 and CDR2: GTSNPN, SVGIG (reference sequence). The CDR3 extends over 15 amino acids. V lost 3 bases to trimming and J lost 11 bases; unmatched junction nucleotides: 15. CDR3 loop: CAWSEPGTGRGTQHF. Here the CDR3 DNA reads TGTGCCTGGAGCGAACCCGGGACAGGCAGAGGGACCCAGCATTTT.

This rearrangement joins TRBV18 to TRBJ2-7, with D perhaps matching TRBD2 (7 bases). V dropped 0 bases and J dropped 7 bases, with 13 bases sitting between them. The CDR3 length is 14 residues. CDR1 and CDR2 (germline): KGHSH, LQKENI. CDR3 in amino acids: CASSPPAGAEEQYF. The CDR3 nucleotides read TGTGCCAGCTCACCACCGGCGGGGGCGGAGGAGCAGTACTTC.

The chain combines TRBV4-1 with TRBJ2-7; 10 bases are shared with TRBD2. CDR3 length equals 18 residues. From germline, CDR1 is MGHRA and CDR2 YSYEKL. V was pared by 0 bases and J by 3 bases, with 11 bases of the junction left unmatched. CDR3 residues: CASSQDASGSSVVYEQYF. The DNA of the CDR3 is TGCGCCAGCAGCCAAGATGCTAGCGGGAGTTCCGTCGTCTACGAGCAGTACTTC.

This clone was counted once. The chain is built from TRBV25-1 and TRBJ2-1; 11 bases match TRBD1. CDR1 and CDR2 from the germline V gene are MGHDK and SYGVNS. CDR3 size: 16 residues. V gave up 3 bases and J gave up 6 bases; unmatched junction bases: 7. The CDR3 DNA follows: TGTGCCAGCAGTGACCCCGGACAGGGGGCTTTCAATGAGCAGTTCTTC. It yields the protein CASSDPGQGAFNEQFF.

The chain employs TRBV19 and TRBJ2-1, with 7 bases lining up with TRBD2. V gave up 9 bases and J gave up 6 bases; unmatched junction bases: 8. The germline CDR1 and CDR2 sequences are LNHDA and SQIVND (reference sequence). The CDR3 runs to 13 residues. For the CDR3, the DNA is TGTGCCAGCGGAGGACTAGGTCCCAATGAGCAGTTCTTC. Translation: CASGGLGPNEQFF.

The rearrangement joins TRBV12-3 or TRBV12-4 to TRBJ2-7; possibly TRBD2 for D (6 bases). Trimming took off 2 bases at V and 7 bases at J, with 12 bases between the two ends. The CDR3 spans 13 residues. CDR3 coding DNA: TGTGCCAGCAGTTTAAGGGGAGGAGTGGAGCAGTACTTC. Its translation: CASSLRGGVEQYF.

This clone came up once. The gene calls are TRBV25-1 and TRBJ2-1; the match to TRBD1 covers 7 bases. CDR3 length: 14 residues. Germline V gives CDR1 MGHDK, CDR2 SYGVNS. Trimming cost V 7 bases and J 2 bases; bases outside gene matches: 5. The CDR3 DNA reads as TGTGCCAGCACCGCCCAGGGGGCCTACAATGAGCAGTTCTTC. Translation: CASTAQGAYNEQFF.

This chain joins TRBV10-3 and TRBJ2-7; TRBD1 might be the D (5 bases). The CDR3 sequence is 13 residues long. V was pared by 4 bases and J by 3 bases, with 10 bases between. The germline V gene has CDR1 ENHRY and CDR2 SYGVKD. CDR3 protein: CAISVDRSYEQYF. As DNA, the CDR3 is TGTGCCATCAGTGTAGACAGAAGCTACGAGCAGTACTTC.

J is TRBJ2-3 and V is TRBV5-6, with 7 positions matching TRBD2. The CDR3 covers 12 residues. Trimming cost V 0 bases and J 9 bases; bases outside gene matches: 1. The germline CDR1 and CDR2 sequences are SGHDT and YYEEEE. CDR3 nucleotide sequence: TGTGCCAGCAGCTTGGTGGGGGGGACGCAGTATTTT. Amino acids: CASSLVGGTQYF.

The chain employs TRBV11-2 and TRBJ2-5; 7 positions match TRBD2. With 5 bases clipped from V and 3 bases from J, the junction kept 18 bases outside the gene matches. CDR3 length: 18 amino acids. The germline CDR1 and CDR2 sequences are SGHAT and FQNNGV. CDR3 nucleotide sequence: TGTGCCAGCAGCCCCCCTGTGGCGGGAGTGGGAGGTAAAGAGACCCAGTACTTC. This codes for CASSPPVAGVGGKETQYF. The full variable domain, rest sourced from reference TRBV11-2 and TRBJ2-5, is EAGVAQSPRYKIIEKRQSVAFWCNPISGHATLYWYQQILGQGPKLLIQFQNNGVVDDSQLPKDRFSAERLKGVDSTLKIQPAKLEDSAVYLCASSPPVAGVGGKETQYFGPGTRLLVL.

The V gene is TRBV7-2, the J gene TRBJ2-7; perhaps TRBD1 as D (7 bases). Germline V gene lookup returns CDR1 SGHTA and CDR2 FQGNSA. The CDR3 sequence is 14 residues long. The germline V and J ends were trimmed by 3 bases and 9 bases, with 18 bases remaining between them. CDR3 in DNA: TGTGCCAGCAGCTTGGCGACAGGGACTTCGGGGCAGTACTTC. Translating gives CASSLATGTSGQYF.

The CDR3 bases are TGTGCCAGCAGCCCACAACAGCGGGTAGGCTACACCTTC. Protein: CASSPQQRVGYTF. J is TRBJ1-2 and V is TRBV3-1 (or the pseudogene TRBV3-2); no firm D call. From germline, CDR1 is LGHDT and CDR2 YNNKEL (reference sequence). Trimming stripped 4 bases from V and 8 bases from J, with 14 bases between. The CDR3 is made up of 13 amino acids.

This clone appeared many times. The chain combines TRBV11-3 with TRBJ2-1; D is possibly TRBD2 (6 bases). Trimming took 0 bases from V and 0 from J, leaving 12 bases between them. Germline values: CDR1 SGHNT, CDR2 YENEEA. This CDR3 is 17 amino acids long. The CDR3 loop reads CASSLDWGESSYNEQFF. CDR3 coding DNA: TGTGCCAGCAGCTTAGATTGGGGGGAGAGCTCCTACAATGAGCAGTTCTTC.

The genes are TRBV11-2 and TRBJ1-4; TRBD1 is a possible D gene (6 bases). Trimming took off 3 bases at V and 8 bases at J, with 13 bases between the two ends. Germline V CDR1 and CDR2: SGHAT, FQNNGV. This CDR3 has 14 amino acids. DNA for the CDR3: TGTGCCAGCAGCTTCGGACAGAGTGAGGAAAAACTGTTTTTT. This encodes CASSFGQSEEKLFF.